This entry lists 11 T cell receptor beta chains sequenced from one sample in a study of shared clonotypes between healthy human individuals (dated by TCRdb to 2020 to 2021). Library generation was performed with the immunoSEQ multiplex PCR assay. TCRdb mirrors the immuneACCESS table, restricted to in-frame sequences. Some clones are absent from its copies; in checked studies, under half trace to an unresolved V gene, and the reason for the others is unknown. The sample contains some 2,500,000 clones, over 85% of them found a single time. 0.36% of the sample rests with the top ten. The sequencing input was naive CD4+ T cells from PBMCs. What the cell subset or site label conveys for this sample: CD45RA+ positively selected. The receptor set was obtained from a man in his late teens or twenties in good health. Some clones in this sample may be carry-over from other donors' samples.

The chain uses TRBV28 and TRBJ2-1, with D hard to call. The germline V gene encodes CDR1 MDHEN and CDR2 SYDVKM. This CDR3 spans 11 amino acids. V was cut by 5 bases and J by 13 bases, with 12 bases left in between. This CDR3 is CASSDRQVQFF. CDR3 bases: TGTGCCAGCAGTGACCGCCAGGTACAGTTCTTC.

The chain links TRBV7-2 to TRBJ2-7, with 8 bases identical to TRBD2. The V segment lost 1 base and the J segment 5 bases; nucleotides outside the gene matches: 10. The germline gives CDR1 SGHTA, CDR2 FQGNSA. The CDR3 runs 16 residues. As DNA, the CDR3 is TGTGCCAGCAGCTTAGGGGCCGGGAGGGGGTTTAACGAGCAGTACTTC. This encodes CASSLGAGRGFNEQYF.

V usage is TRBV7-3 and J usage is TRBJ2-7; weak D call: TRBD2 (6 bases). Trimming removed 2 bases from V and 6 bases from J, with 17 bases in between. CDR3 size: 15 residues. In germline, CDR1 is SGHTA, CDR2 FQGTGA. CDR3: CASSLSGRDFSEQYF. The CDR3 DNA reads TGTGCCAGCAGCTTATCGGGCAGGGACTTTTCCGAGCAGTACTTC.

J is TRBJ2-5 and V is TRBV2, with D tentatively TRBD2 (5 bases). From germline, CDR1 is SNHLY and CDR2 FYNNEI. The CDR3 consists of 15 residues. Trimming pared 2 bases from V and 7 bases from J, leaving 17 bases between. CDR3 amino acids: CASSEQARPAGTQYF. The CDR3 DNA sequence: TGTGCCAGCAGTGAACAGGCTAGACCGGCGGGGACCCAGTACTTC.

This rearrangement joins TRBV6-1 to TRBJ2-5, with D perhaps TRBD1 (5 bases). Per germline, CDR1 MNHNS and CDR2 SASEGT. With 8 bases removed from V and 4 bases from J, the gap between germline ends came to 17 bases. The CDR3 contains 14 residues. The CDR3 loop is CASPRAQSGETQYF. DNA of the CDR3: TGTGCCAGCCCCAGGGCTCAGTCGGGAGAGACCCAGTACTTC.

The chain recombines TRBV6-1 with TRBJ2-3; D unclear. Germline CDR1 reads MNHNS; CDR2 reads SASEGT. Deletions cut 2 bases from V and 6 bases from J, with 6 bases between. The CDR3 is 12 residues long. The CDR3 loop reads CASSETRDTQYF. The CDR3 nucleotides read TGTGCCAGCAGTGAAACGCGGGATACGCAGTATTTT.

This sequence joins TRBV18 and TRBJ2-5; TRBD2 matches at 7 bases. With V trimmed by 4 bases and J by 5 bases, 10 bases remained unmatched. The CDR3 runs to 15 residues. Per germline, CDR1 KGHSH and CDR2 LQKENI. CDR3 amino acids: CASSLPGGEGETQYF. CDR3 in DNA: TGTGCCAGCTCACTCCCTGGGGGGGAAGGCGAGACCCAGTACTTC.

The chain recombines TRBV12-5 with TRBJ2-7; 8 positions match TRBD1. The CDR3 spans 14 residues. V gave up 7 bases and J gave up 2 bases; unmatched junction bases: 7. Germline CDR1 and CDR2: LGHNT and FRNRAP. The CDR3 protein is CASAPQGGPYEQYF. The CDR3 bases are TGTGCTAGTGCCCCACAGGGGGGACCCTACGAGCAGTACTTC.

In nucleotides, the CDR3 is TGTGCCAGCAGTATACGGACAGGACGTACCTACGAGCAGTACTTC. Translating it yields CASSIRTGRTYEQYF. This sequence joins TRBV27 and TRBJ2-7; 7 bases agree with TRBD1. After removal of 5 bases from V and 2 bases from J, the junction contained 9 bases not matched to a gene. Per the germline V gene, CDR1 is MNHEY and CDR2 is SMNVEV (reference sequence). The CDR3 extends over 15 amino acids.

This rearrangement joins TRBV2 to TRBJ2-5; D not resolved. V was trimmed by 4 bases and J by 5 bases, leaving 17 bases between them. Germline V gene data show CDR1 as SNHLY and CDR2 as FYNNEI. There are 15 residues in the CDR3. The CDR3 DNA reads as TGTGCCAGCAGTGTGGGGTTGGGCCAGATGGAGACCCAGTACTTC. It encodes CASSVGLGQMETQYF.

The gene calls are TRBV4-1 and TRBJ2-7, with no clear D. This CDR3 has 14 amino acids. Germline CDR1 is MGHRA and CDR2 is YSYEKL. The V end was cut by 3 bases, the J end by 7 bases, with 16 bases between. CDR3 sequence (DNA): TGCGCCAGCAGCCATCCCTGGACCCCGCGGGAGCAGTACTTC. Amino acids: CASSHPWTPREQYF.